Listed here are 9 T cell receptor beta chains from one sample, sequenced in a study of blood T cell repertoires in COVID-19. Produced via immunoSEQ multiplex PCR; TCRdb's table is partial and in-frame only. The sample includes some 460,000 clones, nearly 90% seen only once; the top ten take roughly 2%. Specimen: PBMCs or T cells enriched from blood (not recorded which). The receptors shown here come from a woman between 18 and 30 years old with acute COVID-19.

The rearrangement joins TRBV30 to TRBJ1-6; the D is unclear. The germline CDR1 and CDR2 sequences are GTSNPN and SVGIG (reference sequence). Trimming cost V 2 bases and J 10 bases, with 21 bases left between them. This CDR3 has 16 amino acids. The CDR3 here is CAWSLASSFMRSPLHF. The DNA of the CDR3 is TGTGCCTGGAGTCTGGCCTCATCGTTCATGCGGTCACCCCTCCACTTT.

The chain employs TRBV9 and TRBJ2-5; possible D gene TRBD2, 6 bases. Trimming took off 0 bases at V and 4 bases at J, with 19 bases between the two ends. The CDR3 is 17 amino acids. Germline CDR1 SGDLS, CDR2 YYNGEE. The chain's CDR3 is CASSVAAAVTRVETQYF. In nucleotides, the CDR3 is TGTGCCAGCAGCGTAGCCGCGGCTGTGACTAGAGTAGAGACCCAGTACTTC.

This chain connects TRBV2 to TRBJ2-3; 9 nucleotides line up with TRBD2. With 5 bases clipped from V and 0 bases from J, the junction kept 6 bases outside the gene matches. The CDR3 is 16 amino acids. CDR1 is SNHLY, CDR2 FYNNEI, per germline. The DNA for the CDR3 is TGTGCCAGCAGTTTAGGCGGGGGGGCGAGCACAGATACGCAGTATTTT. This encodes CASSLGGGASTDTQYF.

The J gene is TRBJ2-1, the V gene TRBV9, with 8 bases lining up with TRBD2. J was trimmed by 4 bases and V by 0 bases; bases with no gene match: 3. In germline, CDR1 is SGDLS, CDR2 YYNGEE. This CDR3 has 15 amino acids. CDR3 DNA: TGTGCCAGCAGCGTAGGTGGCGGGGGGTACAATGAGCAGTTCTTC. Residues: CASSVGGGGYNEQFF.

This clone was detected only a few times. CDR3 DNA sequence: TGTGCCACCAGCAGCGACAGGGGTACCTACGAGCAGTACTTC. Its protein product is CATSSDRGTYEQYF. The chain links TRBV15 to TRBJ2-7; TRBD1 matches 8 bases. Germline lookup yields CDR1 LNHNV and CDR2 YYDKDF (reference sequence). J gave up 2 bases and V 3 bases, and 3 bases lay outside the gene matches. The CDR3 has 14 amino acids.

The V gene is TRBV14, the J gene TRBJ1-1; D remains ambiguous. CDR1 is SGHDN and CDR2 is FVKESK in the germline V gene. CDR3 length equals 13 residues. The ends were cut back, 3 bases at V and 5 bases at J, with 10 bases in the middle. DNA of the CDR3: TGTGCCAGCAGCCAGAGAGTCCTAACTGAAGCTTTCTTT. Translated, it gives CASSQRVLTEAFF. Combining the CDR3 with reference TRBV14 and TRBJ1-1 gives the whole variable domain EAGVTQFPSHSVIEKGQTVTLRCDPISGHDNLYWYRRVMGKEIKFLLHFVKESKQDESGMPNNRFLAERTGGTYSTLKVQPAELEDSGVYFCASSQRVLTEAFFGQGTRLTVV.

This clone is a singleton in its sample. Here the CDR3 reads CASSLAGGFSGNTIYF. CDR3 sequence (DNA): TGTGCCAGCAGCTTAGCGGGCGGGTTCTCTGGAAACACCATATATTTT. The gene calls are TRBV7-8 and TRBJ1-3; D gene ambiguous. Per germline, CDR1 SGHVS and CDR2 FQNEAQ. The V gene lost 0 bases and the J gene lost 0 bases, with 9 bases spanning the gap. The CDR3 covers 16 residues.

The CDR3 DNA reads as TGTGCCAGCAGTTGGGGGGCAGATACGCAGTATTTT. Translation: CASSWGADTQYF. The gene calls are TRBV12-3 or TRBV12-4 and TRBJ2-3, with a tentative D call TRBD2 (6 bases). The CDR3 is 12 residues long. Trimming pared 4 bases from V and 4 bases from J, leaving 6 bases between.

The chain has TRBV10-1 and TRBJ1-3, with D hard to call. V was cut by 10 bases and J by 2 bases, with 18 bases left in between. The CDR3 runs 15 residues. Per germline, CDR1 WNHNN and CDR2 SYGVQD (reference sequence). CDR3 in amino acids: CATMGSGNTGNTIYF. For the CDR3, the DNA is TGCGCCACAATGGGGAGTGGGAATACTGGAAACACCATATATTTT.